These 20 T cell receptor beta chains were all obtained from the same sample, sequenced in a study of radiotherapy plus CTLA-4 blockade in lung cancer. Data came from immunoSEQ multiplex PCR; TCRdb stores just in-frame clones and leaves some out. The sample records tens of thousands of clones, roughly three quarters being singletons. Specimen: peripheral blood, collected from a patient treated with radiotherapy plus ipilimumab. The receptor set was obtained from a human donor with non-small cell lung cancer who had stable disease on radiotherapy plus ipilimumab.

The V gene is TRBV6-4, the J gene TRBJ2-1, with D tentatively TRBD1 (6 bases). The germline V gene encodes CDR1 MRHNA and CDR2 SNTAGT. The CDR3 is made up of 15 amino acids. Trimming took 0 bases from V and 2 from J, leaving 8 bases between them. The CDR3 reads CASSDSGTPYNEQFF. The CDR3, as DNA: TGTGCCAGCAGTGACTCCGGGACACCCTACAATGAGCAGTTCTTC.

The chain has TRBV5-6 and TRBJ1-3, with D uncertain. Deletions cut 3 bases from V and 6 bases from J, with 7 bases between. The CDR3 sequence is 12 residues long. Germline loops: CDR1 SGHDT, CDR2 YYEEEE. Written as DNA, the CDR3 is TGTGCCAGCAGCTCCGACGAAAACACCATATATTTT. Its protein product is CASSSDENTIYF.

This CDR3 reads CASSQTQHGYTF. The CDR3 DNA follows: TGTGCCAGCAGCCAGACTCAGCATGGCTACACCTTC. This chain joins TRBV6-5 and TRBJ1-2; no clear D gene. The V gene's germline CDR1 is MNHEY and CDR2 SVGAGI. V lost 6 bases and J 6 bases, leaving 11 bases between the germline ends. The CDR3 has 12 amino acids.

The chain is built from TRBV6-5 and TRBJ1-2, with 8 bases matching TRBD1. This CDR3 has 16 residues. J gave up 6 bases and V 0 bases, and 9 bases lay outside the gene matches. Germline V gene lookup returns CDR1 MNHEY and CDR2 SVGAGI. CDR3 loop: CASSYSRQGKRDGYTF. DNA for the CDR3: TGTGCCAGCAGTTACTCGAGACAGGGGAAGAGGGATGGCTACACCTTC.

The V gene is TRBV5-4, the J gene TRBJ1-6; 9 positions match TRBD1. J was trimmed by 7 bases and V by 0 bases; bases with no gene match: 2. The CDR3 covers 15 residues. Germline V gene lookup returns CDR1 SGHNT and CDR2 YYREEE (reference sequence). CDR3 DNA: TGTGCCAGCAGCTTGGAGACAGGGGGAAATTCACCCCTCCACTTT. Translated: CASSLETGGNSPLHF.

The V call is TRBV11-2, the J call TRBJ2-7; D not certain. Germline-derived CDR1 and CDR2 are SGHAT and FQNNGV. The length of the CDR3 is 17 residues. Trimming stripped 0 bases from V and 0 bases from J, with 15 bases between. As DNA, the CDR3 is TGTGCCAGCAGCTTAGATTGGGGTAGGGTTAGCTCCTACGAGCAGTACTTC. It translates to CASSLDWGRVSSYEQYF. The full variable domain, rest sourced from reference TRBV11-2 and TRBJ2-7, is EAGVAQSPRYKIIEKRQSVAFWCNPISGHATLYWYQQILGQGPKLLIQFQNNGVVDDSQLPKDRFSAERLKGVDSTLKIQPAKLEDSAVYLCASSLDWGRVSSYEQYFGPGTRLTVT.

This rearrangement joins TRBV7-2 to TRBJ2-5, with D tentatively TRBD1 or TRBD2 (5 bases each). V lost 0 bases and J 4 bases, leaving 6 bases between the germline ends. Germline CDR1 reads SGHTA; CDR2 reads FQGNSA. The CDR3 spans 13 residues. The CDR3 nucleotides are TGTGCCAGCAGCTTAGCGGGGGTAGAGACCCAGTACTTC. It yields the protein CASSLAGVETQYF. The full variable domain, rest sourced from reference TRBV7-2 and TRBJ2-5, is GAGVSQSPSNKVTEKGKDVELRCDPISGHTALYWYRQSLGQGLEFLIYFQGNSAPDKSGLPSDRFSAERTGGSVSTLTIQRTQQEDSAVYLCASSLAGVETQYFGPGTRLLVL.

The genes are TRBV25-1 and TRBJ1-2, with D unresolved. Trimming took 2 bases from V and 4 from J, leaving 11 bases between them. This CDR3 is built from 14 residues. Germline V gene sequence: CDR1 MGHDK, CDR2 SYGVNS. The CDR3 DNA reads TGTGCCAGCAGTGAAGAACCTACCGGCTATGGCTACACCTTC. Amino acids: CASSEEPTGYGYTF.

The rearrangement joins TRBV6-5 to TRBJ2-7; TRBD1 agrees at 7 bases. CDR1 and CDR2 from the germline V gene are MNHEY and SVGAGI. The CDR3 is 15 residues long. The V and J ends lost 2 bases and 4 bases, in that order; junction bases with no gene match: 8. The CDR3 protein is CASSYGDSAGYEQYF. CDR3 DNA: TGTGCCAGCAGTTACGGGGACAGTGCTGGGTACGAGCAGTACTTC.

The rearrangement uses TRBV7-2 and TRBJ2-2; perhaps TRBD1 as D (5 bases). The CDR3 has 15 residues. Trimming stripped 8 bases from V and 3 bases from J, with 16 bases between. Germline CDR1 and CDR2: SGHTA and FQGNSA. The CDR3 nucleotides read TGTGCCAGCGGTCCTGGACAAGGGTACACCGGGGAGCTGTTTTTT. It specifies CASGPGQGYTGELFF.

CDR3 DNA sequence: TGTGCCAGCAGTGTAGCCGCTGGGGAGACCCAGTACTTC. Its translation: CASSVAAGETQYF. V gene TRBV6-1 combines with J gene TRBJ2-5; D unclear. CDR3 length: 13 residues. The V gene lost 4 bases and the J gene lost 5 bases, with 11 bases spanning the gap. Germline lookup yields CDR1 MNHNS and CDR2 SASEGT.

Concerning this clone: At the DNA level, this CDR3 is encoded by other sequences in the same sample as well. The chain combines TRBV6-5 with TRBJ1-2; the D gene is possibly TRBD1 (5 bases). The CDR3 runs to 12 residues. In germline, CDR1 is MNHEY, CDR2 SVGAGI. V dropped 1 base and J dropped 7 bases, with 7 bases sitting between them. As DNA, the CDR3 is TGTGCCAGCAGTTACTGGGGGGGTGGCTACACCTTC. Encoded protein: CASSYWGGGYTF.

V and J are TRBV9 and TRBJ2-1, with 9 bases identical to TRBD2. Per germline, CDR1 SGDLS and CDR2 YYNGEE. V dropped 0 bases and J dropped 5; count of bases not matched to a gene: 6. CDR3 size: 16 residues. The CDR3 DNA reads TGTGCCAGCAGCGTAGTGGGCGGGGGGGCACACAATGAGCAGTTCTTC. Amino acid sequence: CASSVVGGGAHNEQFF.

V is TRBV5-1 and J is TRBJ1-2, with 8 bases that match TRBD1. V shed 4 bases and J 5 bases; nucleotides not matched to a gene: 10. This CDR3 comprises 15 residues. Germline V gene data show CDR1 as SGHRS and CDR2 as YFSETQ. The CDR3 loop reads CASSQTGAEGYGYTF. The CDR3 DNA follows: TGCGCCAGCAGCCAGACAGGGGCCGAGGGGTATGGCTACACCTTC.

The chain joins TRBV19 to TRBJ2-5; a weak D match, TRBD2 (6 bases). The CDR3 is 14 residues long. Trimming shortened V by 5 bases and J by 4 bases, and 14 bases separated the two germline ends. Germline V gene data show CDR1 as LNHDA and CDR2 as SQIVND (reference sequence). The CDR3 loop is CASSQGRKGETQYF. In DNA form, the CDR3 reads TGTGCCAGTAGTCAAGGGAGGAAAGGAGAGACCCAGTACTTC.

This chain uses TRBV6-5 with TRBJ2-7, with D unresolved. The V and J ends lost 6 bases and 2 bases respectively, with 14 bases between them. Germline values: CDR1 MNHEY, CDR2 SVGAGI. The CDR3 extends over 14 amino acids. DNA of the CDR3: TGTGCCAGCAGGCCTTTTGGGTTAACCTACGAGCAGTACGTC. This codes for CASRPFGLTYEQYV.

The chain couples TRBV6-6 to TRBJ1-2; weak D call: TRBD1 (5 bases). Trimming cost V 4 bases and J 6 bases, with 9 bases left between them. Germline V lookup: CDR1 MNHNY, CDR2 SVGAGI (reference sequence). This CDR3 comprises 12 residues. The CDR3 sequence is CASSFGGDGYTF. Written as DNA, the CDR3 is TGTGCCAGCAGTTTCGGAGGGGATGGCTACACCTTC.

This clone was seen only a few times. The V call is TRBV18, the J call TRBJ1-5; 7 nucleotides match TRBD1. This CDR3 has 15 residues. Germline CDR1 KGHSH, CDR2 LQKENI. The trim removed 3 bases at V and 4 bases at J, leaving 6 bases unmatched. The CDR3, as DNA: TGTGCCAGCTCACCTCGGGACAGTGGGAATCAGCCCCAGCATTTT. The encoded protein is CASSPRDSGNQPQHF.

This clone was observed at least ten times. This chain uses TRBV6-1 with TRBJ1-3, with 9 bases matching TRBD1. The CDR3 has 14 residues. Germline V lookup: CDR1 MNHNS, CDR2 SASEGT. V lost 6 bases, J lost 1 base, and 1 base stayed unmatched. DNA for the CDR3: TGTGCCAGCAGGGGACAGGGTTCTGGAAACACCATATATTTT. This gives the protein CASRGQGSGNTIYF.

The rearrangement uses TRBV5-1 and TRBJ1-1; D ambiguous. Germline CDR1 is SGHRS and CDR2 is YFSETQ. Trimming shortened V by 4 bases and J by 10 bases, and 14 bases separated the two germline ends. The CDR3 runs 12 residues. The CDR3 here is CASSPLGLGAFF. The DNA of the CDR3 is TGCGCCAGCAGCCCTCTCGGCTTGGGAGCTTTCTTT.